The 18 T cell receptor beta chains below were found in one sample sequenced in a study of cytomegalovirus exposure and HLA in healthy donors. 60 Vbeta and 13 Jbeta primers were used in PCR. Only in-frame clones appear in the TCRdb table, and some are missing; sequencing was by immunoSEQ multiplex PCR. The sample has about 240,000 clones, over 75% seen once; the top ten hold approximately 0.47%. Sequencing was done on a sample of PBMCs. The receptors stem from a boy aged 5-17 years in good health and CMV-seronegative.

This clone was detected only once. The chain combines TRBV27 with TRBJ1-1; D is undetermined. The CDR3 is 13 residues long. The V gene's germline CDR1 is MNHEY and CDR2 SMNVEV (reference sequence). V gave up 9 bases and J gave up 4 bases, with 15 bases separating them. Written as DNA, the CDR3 is TGTGCCAGTGCCACCCCGAGTGGCACTGAAGCTTTCTTT. Protein sequence: CASATPSGTEAFF.

V usage is TRBV5-1 and J usage is TRBJ1-4; 9 bases match TRBD1. V lost 4 bases, J lost 7 bases, and 8 bases stayed unmatched. CDR3 length equals 15 residues. Germline CDR1 SGHRS, CDR2 YFSETQ. As DNA, the CDR3 is TGCGCCAGCAGCCCAAGACAGGGGGGGATTGAAAAACTGTTTTTT. Translating it yields CASSPRQGGIEKLFF. Based on the CDR3 plus reference TRBV5-1 and TRBJ1-4, the full variable domain is KAGVTQTPRYLIKTRGQQVTLSCSPISGHRSVSWYQQTPGQGLQFLFEYFSETQRNKGNFPGRFSGRQFSNSRSEMNVSTLELGDSALYLCASSPRQGGIEKLFFGSGTQLSVL.

The genes are TRBV5-1 and TRBJ1-3, with 9 nucleotides matching TRBD1. The germline CDR1 and CDR2 sequences are SGHRS and YFSETQ. V was clipped by 5 bases and J by 9 bases; unmatched bases: 9. The CDR3 contains 14 residues. The CDR3 region is CASRVDRGVCTIYF. CDR3 sequence (DNA): TGCGCCAGCAGAGTGGACAGGGGTGTGTGCACCATATATTTT.

This chain connects TRBV6-1 to TRBJ2-3; the match to TRBD2 covers 10 bases. Per germline, CDR1 MNHNS and CDR2 SASEGT. This CDR3 region has 15 residues. V was pared by 2 bases and J by 3 bases, with 2 bases of the junction left unmatched. CDR3 nucleotide sequence: TGTGCCAGCAGTGAACTAGCGGGGGAAACAGATACGCAGTATTTT. It yields the protein CASSELAGETDTQYF.

This chain joins TRBV5-1 and TRBJ2-2, with TRBD2 identical over 7 bases. Germline V gives CDR1 SGHRS, CDR2 YFSETQ. Losses at the gene ends were 0 bases for V and 7 bases for J; bases not matched to a gene: 18. This CDR3 is 19 amino acids long. CDR3 in DNA: TGCGCCAGCAGCTTGGGCCCCCAGCGGGAAAAGCCCAACGGCGGGGAGCTGTTTTTT. Protein sequence: CASSLGPQREKPNGGELFF.

The CDR3 reads CASSGSPGSGSYNEQFF. The DNA for the CDR3 is TGTGCCAGCAGTGGCTCCCCCGGCAGCGGCTCCTACAATGAGCAGTTCTTC. V gene TRBV6-1 combines with J gene TRBJ2-1; D may be TRBD2 (5 bases). The germline V gene has CDR1 MNHNS and CDR2 SASEGT. The CDR3 sequence is 17 residues long. V shed 4 bases and J shed 0 bases, with 16 bases lying between them.

The genes are TRBV9 and TRBJ2-2; possible D gene TRBD1, 6 bases. The CDR3 sequence is 18 residues long. The V end was cut by 3 bases, the J end by 4 bases, with 22 bases between. CDR1 and CDR2 (germline): SGDLS, YYNGEE. CDR3 sequence reads: CASSAPASRGSITGELFF. In DNA form, the CDR3 reads TGTGCCAGCAGCGCCCCCGCCTCAAGGGGGTCAATCACCGGGGAGCTGTTTTTT.

V and J are TRBV5-5 and TRBJ2-2; 12 bases line up with TRBD1. The CDR3 runs 15 residues. The J segment lost 7 bases and the V segment lost 4 bases, leaving 5 bases of the junction unmatched. Germline V gene lookup returns CDR1 SGHKS and CDR2 YYEKEE (reference sequence). CDR3 nucleotides: TGTGCCAGCAGCAGGGACAGGGGGCTGATCGGGGAGCTGTTTTTT. Encoded protein: CASSRDRGLIGELFF.

The gene calls are TRBV6-1 and TRBJ1-5; D gene unclear. Germline values: CDR1 MNHNS, CDR2 SASEGT. V dropped 5 bases and J dropped 0 bases, with 8 bases sitting between them. The CDR3 contains 14 residues. The CDR3 DNA reads TGTGCCAGCAGTCCTCGTATTAGCAATCAGCCCCAGCATTTT. It is translated as CASSPRISNQPQHF.

The V gene is TRBV4-1, the J gene TRBJ2-3, with 13 nucleotides matching TRBD2. The germline gives CDR1 MGHRA, CDR2 YSYEKL. The V segment lost 4 bases and the J segment 2 bases; nucleotides outside the gene matches: 6. This CDR3 is built from 17 residues. CDR3 protein: CASSRGLAGELTDTQYF. The DNA of the CDR3 is TGCGCCAGCAGCCGCGGACTAGCGGGGGAACTCACAGATACGCAGTATTTT.

This clone was counted between two and nine times. CDR3 residues: CASSITAGGTYEQYF. The DNA of the CDR3 is TGTGCCAGTAGTATCACAGCGGGAGGCACCTACGAGCAGTACTTC. V usage is TRBV19 and J usage is TRBJ2-7; 9 bases are shared with TRBD2. The CDR3 runs to 15 residues. CDR1 is LNHDA and CDR2 is SQIVND in the germline V gene (reference sequence). The V and J ends lost 3 bases and 2 bases, in that order; junction bases with no gene match: 5. The variable domain in full, completed from reference TRBV19 and TRBJ2-7, reads DGGITQSPKYLFRKEGQNVTLSCEQNLNHDAMYWYRQDPGQGLRLIYYSQIVNDFQKGDIAEGYSVSREKKESFPLTVTSAQKNPTAFYLCASSITAGGTYEQYFGPGTRLTVT.

The chain is built from TRBV5-6 and TRBJ2-5; a weak D match, TRBD1 (6 bases). The germline V and J ends were trimmed by 2 bases and 2 bases, with 19 bases remaining between them. The CDR3 covers 17 residues. Germline assignment: CDR1 SGHDT and CDR2 YYEEEE. CDR3 protein: CASSFYAVGRGQETQYF. Written as DNA, the CDR3 is TGTGCCAGCAGCTTCTATGCGGTAGGCAGGGGACAAGAGACCCAGTACTTC. Using reference TRBV5-6 and TRBJ2-5 for the parts outside the CDR3, the full variable domain is DAGVTQSPTHLIKTRGQQVTLRCSPKSGHDTVSWYQQALGQGPQFIFQYYEEEERQRGNFPDRFSGHQFPNYSSELNVNALLLGDSALYLCASSFYAVGRGQETQYFGPGTRLLVL.

This clone was seen once. The chain carries TRBV7-8 and TRBJ2-2, with D possibly TRBD2 on 6 matching bases. Germline V gene data show CDR1 as SGHVS and CDR2 as FQNEAQ. The CDR3 runs to 15 residues. Trimming took off 5 bases at V and 7 bases at J, with 17 bases between the two ends. CDR3 sequence reads: CASSPSGGSGGELFF. The CDR3 region has the DNA TGTGCCAGCAGCCCCTCCGGGGGTTCCGGCGGGGAGCTGTTTTTT.

The V call is TRBV5-1, the J call TRBJ2-7; 7 bases map to TRBD1. Trimming took 4 bases from V and 5 from J; bases not matched to a gene: 9. This CDR3 has 14 amino acids. Germline V gene lookup returns CDR1 SGHRS and CDR2 YFSETQ. CDR3 in amino acids: CASSGRTGWDEQYF. Written as DNA, the CDR3 is TGCGCCAGCAGCGGAAGGACAGGCTGGGACGAGCAGTACTTC. Full variable domain (rest looked up from reference TRBV5-1 and TRBJ2-7): KAGVTQTPRYLIKTRGQQVTLSCSPISGHRSVSWYQQTPGQGLQFLFEYFSETQRNKGNFPGRFSGRQFSNSRSEMNVSTLELGDSALYLCASSGRTGWDEQYFGPGTRLTVT.

The chain uses TRBV2 and TRBJ1-2; the D gene is possibly TRBD1 (5 bases). V dropped 6 bases and J dropped 7 bases, with 15 bases sitting between them. Germline CDR1 is SNHLY and CDR2 is FYNNEI. The CDR3 spans 13 residues. The CDR3 nucleotides read TGTGCCAGCAGGGCGCAAGGGGTTATTGGCTACACCTTC. Amino acid sequence: CASRAQGVIGYTF.

The gene calls are TRBV5-6 and TRBJ1-6; perhaps TRBD1 as D (5 bases). This CDR3 is built from 17 residues. Per the germline V gene, CDR1 is SGHDT and CDR2 is YYEEEE. V was shortened by 3 bases and J by 0 bases, with 13 bases between the two germline ends. CDR3 sequence (DNA): TGTGCCAGCAGCTGGGGAGGGGAGAGCTCCTATAATTCACCCCTCCACTTT. It codes for CASSWGGESSYNSPLHF.

The chain joins TRBV30 to TRBJ1-1; D is uncertain. Trimming cost V 5 bases and J 0 bases, with 13 bases left between them. The CDR3 runs 14 residues. Per the germline V gene, CDR1 is GTSNPN and CDR2 is SVGIG (reference sequence). In DNA, the CDR3 is TGTGCCTGGTGCCCGGGTCCCATGAACACTGAAGCTTTCTTT. Translating it yields CAWCPGPMNTEAFF.

This chain joins TRBV29-1 and TRBJ1-1; D is perhaps TRBD1 (6 bases). Between the trimmed V and J ends, which lost 6 bases and 1 base, there was a span of 12 bases. The germline gives CDR1 SQVTM, CDR2 ANQGSEA. This CDR3 region has 13 residues. The CDR3 is CSVRVGQNTEAFF. The CDR3 nucleotides are TGCAGCGTCCGAGTGGGACAGAACACTGAAGCTTTCTTT.